The 11 T cell receptor beta chains reported below all come from one sample, sequenced in a study of cytomegalovirus exposure and HLA in healthy donors. Primers for the PCR totalled 60 Vbeta and 13 Jbeta. Produced via immunoSEQ multiplex PCR; TCRdb's table is partial and in-frame only. The sample yields approximately 97,000 clones, less than 85% seen once. The sequencing sample was made of PBMCs. The receptors originated from a man between 40 and 49 years old in good health and CMV-seronegative.

The gene calls are TRBV27 and TRBJ1-4; TRBD1 might be the D (5 bases). CDR3 length equals 13 residues. V shed 3 bases and J shed 5 bases, with 7 bases lying between them. Looked up from germline, CDR1 is MNHEY and CDR2 is SMNVEV (reference sequence). As DNA, the CDR3 is TGTGCCAGCAGTTTCGGGGGAAATGAAAAACTGTTTTTT. This translates into CASSFGGNEKLFF. Full variable domain (missing parts from reference TRBV27 and TRBJ1-4): EAQVTQNPRYLITVTGKKLTVTCSQNMNHEYMSWYRQDPGLGLRQIYYSMNVEVTDKGDVPEGYKVSRKEKRNFPLILESPSPNQTSLYFCASSFGGNEKLFFGSGTQLSVL.

This clone is a singleton in its sample. The chain uses TRBV7-9 and TRBJ2-7; D unclear. V was pared by 2 bases and J by 6 bases, with 14 bases between. The CDR3 contains 14 residues. CDR1 and CDR2 from the germline V gene are SEHNR and FQNEAQ (reference sequence). CDR3 in amino acids: CASSLSRVGSEQYF. The CDR3 DNA is TGTGCCAGCAGCTTATCCCGGGTTGGGTCCGAGCAGTACTTC.

There are a few counts of this clone. The J gene is TRBJ2-7, the V gene TRBV6-1; D is unresolved. Germline V gene data show CDR1 as MNHNS and CDR2 as SASEGT. With 2 bases removed from V and 2 bases from J, the gap between germline ends came to 10 bases. The CDR3 has 14 amino acids. CDR3 DNA sequence: TGTGCCAGCAGTGAAATTCCCCCAACCTACGAGCAGTACTTC. It encodes CASSEIPPTYEQYF.

V is TRBV5-1 and J is TRBJ2-2; 7 bases align to TRBD1. Germline CDR1 is SGHRS and CDR2 is YFSETQ. The CDR3 runs 16 residues. Trimming took 2 bases from V and 0 from J; bases not matched to a gene: 4. This CDR3 reads CASSFRQGPNTGELFF. The CDR3 bases are TGCGCCAGCAGCTTTCGACAGGGTCCGAACACCGGGGAGCTGTTTTTT.

Concerning this clone itself: Different DNA sequences within this sample yield the same CDR3. The chain has TRBV2 and TRBJ1-2; TRBD1 agrees at 10 bases. Germline V gives CDR1 SNHLY, CDR2 FYNNEI. V lost 7 bases to trimming and J lost 0 bases; unmatched junction nucleotides: 5. The CDR3 loop spans 15 amino acids. In nucleotides, the CDR3 is TGTGCCAGCATTCTGGACAGGGGGGCTAACTATGGCTACACCTTC. Protein: CASILDRGANYGYTF.

The chain uses TRBV2 and TRBJ1-2, with 11 bases matching TRBD1. Germline V lookup: CDR1 SNHLY, CDR2 FYNNEI. V lost 6 bases, J lost 9 bases, and 9 bases stayed unmatched. The CDR3 totals 14 residues. The CDR3 loop is CASRKGQGVHRYTF. The CDR3 region has the DNA TGTGCCAGCAGAAAGGGACAGGGGGTGCATCGCTACACCTTC.

The gene calls are TRBV6-1 and TRBJ2-7; 7 positions match TRBD1. Germline loops: CDR1 MNHNS, CDR2 SASEGT. The trim removed 3 bases at V and 3 bases at J, leaving 8 bases unmatched. The CDR3 runs to 15 residues. The CDR3 sequence: CASSEGYWDSYEQYF. The CDR3 DNA follows: TGTGCCAGCAGTGAGGGGTATTGGGACAGCTACGAGCAGTACTTC.

The V call is TRBV7-9, the J call TRBJ2-7; 12 nucleotides align to TRBD1. After removal of 1 base from V and 6 bases from J, the junction contained 13 bases not matched to a gene. The CDR3 consists of 18 residues. Germline CDR1 SEHNR, CDR2 FQNEAQ (reference sequence). The CDR3 coding sequence is TGTGCCAGCAGCTTAGTTGGGACAGGGGGCTCATATCTTCGCGAGCAGTACTTC. This codes for CASSLVGTGGSYLREQYF. Drawing the rest from reference TRBV7-9 and TRBJ2-7, the complete variable domain is DTGVSQNPRHKITKRGQNVTFRCDPISEHNRLYWYRQTLGQGPEFLTYFQNEAQLEKSRLLSDRFSAERPKGSFSTLEIQRTEQGDSAMYLCASSLVGTGGSYLREQYFGPGTRLTVT.

The chain employs TRBV5-1 and TRBJ2-5, with D unclear. This CDR3 is built from 15 residues. The germline CDR1 and CDR2 sequences are SGHRS and YFSETQ. With 0 bases removed from V and 4 bases from J, the gap between germline ends came to 13 bases. The CDR3: CASSLALDSPETQYF. In nucleotides, the CDR3 is TGCGCCAGCAGCTTGGCCTTGGATAGCCCAGAGACCCAGTACTTC. Filled out from reference TRBV5-1 and TRBJ2-5, the complete variable domain reads KAGVTQTPRYLIKTRGQQVTLSCSPISGHRSVSWYQQTPGQGLQFLFEYFSETQRNKGNFPGRFSGRQFSNSRSEMNVSTLELGDSALYLCASSLALDSPETQYFGPGTRLLVL.

This chain links TRBV7-6 with TRBJ1-5, with TRBD1 matching 9 bases. CDR3 length equals 17 residues. The V gene end was trimmed by 3 bases and the J gene end by 7 bases; junction bases not matched to a gene: 13. Germline lookup yields CDR1 SGHVS and CDR2 FNYEAQ. CDR3 region: CASSFAPPGQGNQPQHF. The CDR3 nucleotides are TGTGCCAGCAGCTTTGCTCCCCCGGGACAGGGTAACCAGCCCCAGCATTTT.

This rearrangement joins TRBV18 to TRBJ2-1; TRBD2 matches at 13 bases. The CDR3 totals 21 residues. From germline, CDR1 is KGHSH and CDR2 LQKENI. V lost 0 bases, J lost 0 bases, and 11 bases stayed unmatched. The CDR3 reads CASSPPSPGLAGFVSYNEQFF. DNA for the CDR3: TGTGCCAGCTCACCACCCTCCCCGGGACTAGCGGGGTTTGTCTCCTACAATGAGCAGTTCTTC.